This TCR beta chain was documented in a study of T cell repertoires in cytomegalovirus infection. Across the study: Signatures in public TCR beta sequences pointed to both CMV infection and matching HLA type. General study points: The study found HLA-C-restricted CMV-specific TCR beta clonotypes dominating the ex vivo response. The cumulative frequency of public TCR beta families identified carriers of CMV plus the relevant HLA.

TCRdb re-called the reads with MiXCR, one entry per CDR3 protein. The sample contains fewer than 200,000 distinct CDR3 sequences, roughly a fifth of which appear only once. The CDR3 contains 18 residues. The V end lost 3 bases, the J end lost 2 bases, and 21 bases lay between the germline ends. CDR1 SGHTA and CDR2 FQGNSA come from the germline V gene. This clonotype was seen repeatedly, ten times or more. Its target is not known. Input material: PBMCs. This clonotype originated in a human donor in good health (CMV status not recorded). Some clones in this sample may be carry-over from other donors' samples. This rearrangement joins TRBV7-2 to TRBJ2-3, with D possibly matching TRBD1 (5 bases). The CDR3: CASSFPFSSRGLTDTQYF. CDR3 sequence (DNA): TGTGCCAGCAGCTTCCCCTTTAGTAGTAGGGGCCTCACAGATACGCAGTATTTT.